This T cell receptor (beta chain) appears in the sequencing data of a study of CD8+CD57+ T cells in acquired aplastic anemia. About the research overall: Sorting CD4+ and CD8+ cells gave DNA averaging around 3 ug.

Notes on this clonotype: Since no conserved phenylalanine or tryptophan closes the CDR3, a read error is the likely cause. No DNA is shown, since the ends of the CDR3 on it are uncertain; the CDR3 is the one TCRdb lists.

Using genomic DNA as the template, TCR beta VDJ and CDR3 profiling was carried out. From the reads, TCRdb called clonotypes with MiXCR, one entry per CDR3 protein. The table records fewer than 200,000 distinct CDR3 sequences, roughly half of them present only once. In patients chosen for sequencing, flow cytometry had shown CD8+CD57+ cell expansion. The germline CDR1 and CDR2 sequences are SNHLY and FYNNEI. The CDR3 is made up of 8 amino acids, end residues included. The clonotype originates from a human donor with aplastic anemia. Material: sorted CD4+, CD8+, or CD8+CD57+ T cells (not recorded which) from PBMCs. The chain has TRBV2 and TRBJ2-7; the table's D call, TRBD2, was not checked against the DNA. CDR3 amino acids: CAFPGLAG.